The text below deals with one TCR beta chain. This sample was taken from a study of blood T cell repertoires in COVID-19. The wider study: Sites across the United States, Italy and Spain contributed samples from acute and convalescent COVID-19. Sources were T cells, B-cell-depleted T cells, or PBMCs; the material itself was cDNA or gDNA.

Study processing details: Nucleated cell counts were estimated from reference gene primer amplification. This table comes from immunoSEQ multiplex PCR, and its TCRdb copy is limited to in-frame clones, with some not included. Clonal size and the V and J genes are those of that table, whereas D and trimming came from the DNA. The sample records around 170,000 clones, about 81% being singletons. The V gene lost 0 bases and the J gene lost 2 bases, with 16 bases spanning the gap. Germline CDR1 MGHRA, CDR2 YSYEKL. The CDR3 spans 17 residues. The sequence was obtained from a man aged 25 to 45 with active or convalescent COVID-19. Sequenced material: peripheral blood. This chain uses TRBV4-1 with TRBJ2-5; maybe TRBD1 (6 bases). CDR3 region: CASSQDKLGTYQETQYF. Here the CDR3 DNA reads TGCGCCAGCAGCCAAGATAAACTAGGGACATATCAAGAGACCCAGTACTTC.